Presented here are 19 T cell receptor beta chains from one specimen sequenced in a study of Tregs in tolerant kidney transplant recipients. The nonmyeloablative bone marrow transplants came from related graft donors, with transient mixed chimerism. TCRdb keeps only in-frame clones here, not all; method: immunoSEQ multiplex PCR. Reported are about 11,000 clones; the ten largest clones contain roughly 25%. The specimen was CD8+ T cells from blood (PBMCs), collected 24 months after the transplant. The origin of the receptors is a human patient who received a combined kidney and bone marrow transplant. Some T cells may be provided by the graft donor.

Remarks on this clone: Read sequence stops 3 residues before the CDR3 end, and the germline J gene provides the missing end. V is TRBV7-9 and J is TRBJ1-1; 7 bases align to TRBD1. The V gene end was trimmed by 2 bases and the J gene end by 5 bases; junction bases not matched to a gene: 8. Per germline, CDR1 SEHNR and CDR2 FQNEAQ (reference sequence). The CDR3 loop spans 15 amino acids. CDR3 loop: CASSLPDREGTEAFF. The covered CDR3 bases are TGTGCCAGCAGCTTACCAGACAGGGAGGGGACTGAA.

The CDR3 DNA, read in part, is TGTGCCAGTAGTAAAAGCACAGGGGGAGGGCAGCCC. Amino acids: CASSKSTGGGQP. The full CDR3 sequence reads CASSKSTGGGQPQHF. V gene TRBV19 combines with J gene TRBJ1-5; TRBD1 matches at 8 bases. The CDR3 extends 3 residues past the end of the read, so its final part is completed from the germline J gene. The CDR3 covers 15 residues. The V and J ends lost 4 bases and 7 bases, in that order; junction bases with no gene match: 9. CDR1 and CDR2 from the germline V gene are LNHDA and SQIVND (reference sequence).

Concerning this clone: The read stops 3 residues short of the end of the CDR3; the missing end is completed from the germline J gene. The V call is TRBV7-7, the J call TRBJ2-5, with 7 bases that match TRBD1. Germline assignment: CDR1 SSHAT and CDR2 FNYEAQ (reference sequence). V gave up 7 bases and J gave up 5 bases; unmatched junction bases: 4. The CDR3 is 12 amino acids. This CDR3 is CASTGGGETQYF. The sequenced part of the CDR3 DNA is TGTGCCAGCACAGGGGGTGGGGAGACC.

As concerns this clone: The CDR3 end falls 3 residues outside the read, so it is completed with the germline J gene. The gene calls are TRBV11-3 and TRBJ2-6; possibly TRBD2 for D (6 bases). The germline CDR1 and CDR2 sequences are SGHNT and YENEEA. The CDR3 runs to 15 residues. V lost 8 bases, J lost 0 bases, and 11 bases lay in between. The CDR3 reads CASGTSSSGANVLTF. The covered CDR3 bases are TGTGCCAGCGGGACTTCCTCCTCTGGGGCCAACGTC. The complete variable domain, with remaining parts taken from reference TRBV11-3 and TRBJ2-6, reads EAGVVQSPRYKIIEKKQPVAFWCNPISGHNTLYWYLQNLGQGPELLIRYENEEAVDDSQLPKDRFSAERLKGVDSTLKIQPAELGDSAVYLCASGTSSSGANVLTFGAGSRLTVL.

Regarding this clone: The CDR3 goes on 3 residues after the read ends, and that part is filled in from the germline J gene. V gene TRBV14 combines with J gene TRBJ2-4, with TRBD1 as a possible D gene (6 bases). This CDR3 comprises 15 residues. Looked up from germline, CDR1 is SGHDN and CDR2 is FVKESK. Between the trimmed V and J ends, which lost 3 bases and 2 bases, there was a span of 11 bases. Incomplete CDR3 DNA: TGTGCCAGCAGCCACGCAGGGGTGTCCAAAAACATT. Amino acids: CASSHAGVSKNI. The CDR3 as a whole reads CASSHAGVSKNIQYF.

Details on this clone: The CDR3 extends 3 residues past the end of the read, so its final part is completed from the germline J gene. The chain has TRBV7-9 and TRBJ2-5, with D perhaps matching TRBD1 (5 bases). The germline V gene encodes CDR1 SEHNR and CDR2 FQNEAQ (reference sequence). The CDR3 is 15 amino acids. Trimming removed 1 base from V and 0 bases from J, with 9 bases in between. CDR3 amino acids: CASSLVQGHQETQYF. The covered CDR3 bases are TGTGCCAGCAGCTTAGTTCAGGGCCACCAAGAGACC.

Concerning this clone itself: The read terminates 3 residues ahead of where the CDR3 ends, so the germline J gene completes it. V usage is TRBV7-9 and J usage is TRBJ1-6, with D possibly being TRBD1 (5 bases). The ends were cut back, 5 bases at V and 7 bases at J, with 15 bases in the middle. The CDR3 runs to 15 residues. Germline V gene data show CDR1 as SEHNR and CDR2 as FQNEAQ (reference sequence). Partial CDR3 DNA: TGTGCCAGCAGCGGGGAAGGGGTCTTAAATTCACCC. It specifies CASSGEGVLNSP. The full CDR3 sequence reads CASSGEGVLNSPLHF.

Concerning this clone: Read data end 3 residues before the CDR3 end; the end is taken from the germline J gene. The chain joins TRBV10-3 to TRBJ2-7, with 9 bases identical to TRBD2. V lost 0 bases, J lost 5 bases, and 17 bases stayed unmatched. CDR3 length: 19 amino acids. Germline-derived CDR1 and CDR2 are ENHRY and SYGVKD. CDR3 residues: CAISESGVGLAGRLDEQYF. CDR3 DNA, as far as it was read: TGTGCCATCAGTGAGTCGGGGGTGGGCCTAGCGGGGAGATTGGACGAG.

About this clone: Read data end 3 residues before the CDR3 end; the end is taken from the germline J gene. The rearrangement links TRBV19 to TRBJ2-7; 8 nucleotides line up with TRBD1. The CDR3 is 14 amino acids. CDR1 and CDR2 (germline): LNHDA, SQIVND (reference sequence). The V gene end was trimmed by 5 bases and the J gene end by 2 bases; junction bases not matched to a gene: 5. The covered CDR3 bases are TGTGCCAGTAGTGCGGGACAGGATACCTACGAG. Translation gives CASSAGQDTYE. The CDR3 in its entirety is CASSAGQDTYEQYF.

With regard to this clone: The CDR3 extends 3 residues past the end of the read, so its final part is completed from the germline J gene. The chain is built from TRBV7-6 and TRBJ2-3; TRBD1 agrees at 9 bases. The CDR3 runs 15 residues. Germline CDR1 SGHVS, CDR2 FNYEAQ. V lost 5 bases to trimming and J lost 2 bases; unmatched junction nucleotides: 5. CDR3 loop: CASSGWDRVTDTQYF. CDR3 bases read: TGTGCCAGCAGCGGCTGGGACAGGGTCACAGATACG.

Notes on this clone: The CDR3 end is not reached by the read, which stops 3 residues before it; the germline J gene fills it in. The chain carries TRBV5-1 and TRBJ2-2; 8 nucleotides line up with TRBD1. After removal of 4 bases from V and 0 bases from J, the junction contained 2 bases not matched to a gene. This CDR3 contains 15 residues. Per the germline V gene, CDR1 is SGHRS and CDR2 is YFSETQ. CDR3 DNA, as far as it was read: TGCGCCAGCAGCATGGGACAGGCGAACACCGGGGAG. Translated, it gives CASSMGQANTGE. The entire CDR3 protein is CASSMGQANTGELFF.

Points on this clone: The observed sequence ends 3 residues before the CDR3 terminus, with the missing tail filled in from the germline J gene. This rearrangement joins TRBV6-1 to TRBJ2-3; weak D call: TRBD2 (5 bases). Germline assignment: CDR1 MNHNS and CDR2 SASEGT. CDR3 length: 16 residues. V was clipped by 3 bases and J by 1 base, with 14 bases between them. The CDR3 reads CASSDGSGVGTDTQYF. The covered CDR3 bases are TGTGCCAGCAGTGATGGCTCCGGGGTAGGCACAGATACG.

With regard to this clone: The read halts 3 residues ahead of the CDR3 end, with the missing end drawn from the germline J gene. V gene TRBV5-1 combines with J gene TRBJ2-4, with 7 nucleotides matching TRBD1. V gave up 8 bases and J gave up 0 bases; unmatched junction bases: 11. Looked up from germline, CDR1 is SGHRS and CDR2 is YFSETQ. This CDR3 region has 16 residues. This CDR3 reads CARITPGQAAKNIQYF. CDR3 DNA (partial): TGCGCCAGGATTACCCCAGGACAGGCAGCCAAAAACATT.

Partial CDR3 DNA: TGCAGCGTTGAAGATCCCACGCGTCAAGAGACC. It is translated as CSVEDPTRQET. The complete CDR3 sequence is CSVEDPTRQETQYF. The chain has TRBV29-1 and TRBJ2-5; D remains ambiguous. The read stops 3 residues short of the end of the CDR3; the missing end is completed from the germline J gene. V lost 0 bases to trimming and J lost 2 bases, with 10 bases between them. The CDR3 loop spans 14 amino acids. Per germline, CDR1 SQVTM and CDR2 ANQGSEA.

Worth noting for this clone: The read terminates 3 residues ahead of where the CDR3 ends, so the germline J gene completes it. The rearrangement links TRBV7-3 to TRBJ1-1, with TRBD1 matching over 10 bases. The V gene's germline CDR1 is SGHTA and CDR2 FQGTGA. The CDR3 length is 17 residues. Trimming took 7 bases from V and 5 from J; bases not matched to a gene: 16. Partial CDR3 DNA: TGTGCCAGCAACCGAACCGGGACAGGGGATTTGCGGACTGAA. Translation gives CASNRTGTGDLRTE. The full CDR3 sequence reads CASNRTGTGDLRTEAFF.

CDR3 loop: CASSPGNTIYF. Partial CDR3 DNA: TGTGCCAGTAGTCCAGGAAACACC. The chain links TRBV19 to TRBJ1-3; unclear D gene. The read stops 3 residues short of the end of the CDR3; the missing end is completed from the germline J gene. The V gene's germline CDR1 is LNHDA and CDR2 SQIVND (reference sequence). The V and J ends lost 5 bases and 4 bases respectively, with 3 bases between them. The CDR3 length is 11 residues.

Details on this clone: The CDR3 is cut off 3 residues early in the read; its end comes from the germline J gene. The genes are TRBV9 and TRBJ2-1; 8 bases are a match to TRBD2. The CDR3 totals 16 residues. Trimming removed 0 bases from V and 6 bases from J; junction bases left unmatched: 8. From germline, CDR1 is SGDLS and CDR2 YYNGEE. The part of the CDR3 DNA that was read is TGTGCCAGCAGCGTAGAGCGGGGGATGGGGGGCAATGAG. This gives the protein CASSVERGMGGNE. The whole CDR3 region reads CASSVERGMGGNEQFF. Filled out from reference TRBV9 and TRBJ2-1, the complete variable domain reads DSGVTQTPKHLITATGQRVTLRCSPRSGDLSVYWYQQSLDQGLQFLIQYYNGEERAKGNILERFSAQQFPDLHSELNLSSLELGDSALYFCASSVERGMGGNEQFFGPGTRLTVL.

As regards this clone: The read comes to an end 3 residues before the CDR3 does, leaving the germline J gene to fill in the end. V gene TRBV2 combines with J gene TRBJ2-7; 8 bases align to TRBD1. Trimming took 5 bases from V and 3 from J; bases not matched to a gene: 3. Germline CDR1 is SNHLY and CDR2 is FYNNEI. The CDR3 length is 13 residues. The covered CDR3 bases are TGTGCCAGCAGTAAGGGGACAGGCTACGAG. Its protein product is CASSKGTGYE. The complete CDR3 reads CASSKGTGYEQYF.

Remarks on this clone: Read coverage stops 3 residues before the CDR3 terminus; the germline J gene supplies the remainder. V gene TRBV6-2 or TRBV6-3 combines with J gene TRBJ2-5; a weak D match, TRBD2 (5 bases). This CDR3 has 13 residues. Per the germline V gene, CDR1 is MNHEY and CDR2 is SVGEGT. Trimming removed 6 bases at V and 1 base at J, with 9 bases between. This CDR3 reads CASRQDFQETQYF. CDR3 DNA (partial): TGTGCCAGCAGGCAGGACTTCCAAGAGACC.